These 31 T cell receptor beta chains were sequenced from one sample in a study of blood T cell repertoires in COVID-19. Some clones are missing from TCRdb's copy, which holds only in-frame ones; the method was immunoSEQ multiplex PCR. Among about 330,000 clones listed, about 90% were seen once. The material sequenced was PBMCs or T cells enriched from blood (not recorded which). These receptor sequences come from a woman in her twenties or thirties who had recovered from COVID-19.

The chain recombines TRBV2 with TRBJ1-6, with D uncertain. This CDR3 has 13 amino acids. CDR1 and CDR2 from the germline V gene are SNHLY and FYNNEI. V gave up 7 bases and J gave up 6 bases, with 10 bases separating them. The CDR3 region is CASIYRPNSPLHF. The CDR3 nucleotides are TGTGCCAGCATCTACAGACCTAATTCACCCCTCCACTTT.

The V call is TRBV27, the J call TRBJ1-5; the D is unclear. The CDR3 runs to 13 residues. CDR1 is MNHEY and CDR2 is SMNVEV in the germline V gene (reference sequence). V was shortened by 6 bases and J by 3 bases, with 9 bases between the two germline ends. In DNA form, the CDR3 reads TGTGCCAGCAGCACTATGTACAATCAGCCCCAGCATTTT. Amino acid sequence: CASSTMYNQPQHF.

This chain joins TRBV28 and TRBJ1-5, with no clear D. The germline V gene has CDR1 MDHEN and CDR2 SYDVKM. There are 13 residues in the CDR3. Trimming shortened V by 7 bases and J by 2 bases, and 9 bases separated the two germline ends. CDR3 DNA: TGTGCCAGCATGAGGGTTCGCAATCAGCCCCAGCATTTT. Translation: CASMRVRNQPQHF.

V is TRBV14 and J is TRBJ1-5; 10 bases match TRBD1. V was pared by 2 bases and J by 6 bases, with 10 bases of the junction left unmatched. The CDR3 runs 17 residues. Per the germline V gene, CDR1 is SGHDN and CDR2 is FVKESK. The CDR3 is CASSQNGTGACTQPQHF. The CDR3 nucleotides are TGTGCCAGCAGCCAAAATGGGACAGGGGCTTGCACTCAGCCCCAGCATTTT.

As DNA, the CDR3 is TGTGCCAGCAGCTTGGAGACAGGGGGCGAAGGCTACACCTTC. This encodes CASSLETGGEGYTF. This chain links TRBV5-4 with TRBJ1-2; the match to TRBD1 covers 10 bases. This CDR3 spans 14 amino acids. Germline V gene data show CDR1 as SGHNT and CDR2 as YYREEE (reference sequence). The ends lost 0 bases at V and 8 bases at J; junction bases unmatched: 4.

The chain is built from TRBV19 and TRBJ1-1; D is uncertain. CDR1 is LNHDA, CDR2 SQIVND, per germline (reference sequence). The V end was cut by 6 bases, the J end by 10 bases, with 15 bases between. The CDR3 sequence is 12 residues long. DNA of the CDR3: TGTGCCAGTAGCCCCCGGGAGTTTAGAGCTTTCTTT. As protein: CASSPREFRAFF.

CDR3 residues: CASRKGGTEAFF. The DNA of the CDR3 is TGTGCCAGCAGGAAAGGGGGCACTGAAGCTTTCTTT. This sequence joins TRBV12-3 or TRBV12-4 and TRBJ1-1; the D gene is possibly TRBD1 (6 bases). The CDR3 is made up of 12 amino acids. With 6 bases removed from V and 4 bases from J, the gap between germline ends came to 9 bases.

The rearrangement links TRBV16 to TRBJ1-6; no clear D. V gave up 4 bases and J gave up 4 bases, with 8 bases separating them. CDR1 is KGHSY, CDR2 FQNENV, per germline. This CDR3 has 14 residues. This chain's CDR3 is CASSLREYNSPLHF. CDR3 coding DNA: TGTGCCAGCAGCCTGCGGGAGTATAATTCACCCCTCCACTTT.

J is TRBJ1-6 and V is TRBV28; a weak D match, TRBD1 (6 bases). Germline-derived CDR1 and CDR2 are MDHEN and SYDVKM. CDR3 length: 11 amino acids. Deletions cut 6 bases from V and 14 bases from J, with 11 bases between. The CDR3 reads CASRTGSTLHF. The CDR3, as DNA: TGTGCCAGCAGAACAGGGTCCACCCTCCACTTT.

This CDR3 reads CAWSAAGGNQPQHF. As DNA, the CDR3 is TGTGCCTGGAGTGCGGCAGGGGGAAATCAGCCCCAGCATTTT. This chain uses TRBV30 with TRBJ1-5, with 7 bases matching TRBD1. Germline CDR1 is GTSNPN and CDR2 is SVGIG (reference sequence). V trimming: 1 base; J trimming: 4 bases; junction bases outside the gene matches: 4. CDR3 length: 14 amino acids.

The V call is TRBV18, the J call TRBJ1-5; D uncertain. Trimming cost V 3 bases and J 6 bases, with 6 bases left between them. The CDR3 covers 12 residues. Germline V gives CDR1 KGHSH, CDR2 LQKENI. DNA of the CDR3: TGTGCCAGCTCACCCCCGGGTCAGCCCCAGCATTTT. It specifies CASSPPGQPQHF. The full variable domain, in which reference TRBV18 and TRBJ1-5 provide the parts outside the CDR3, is NAGVMQNPRHLVRRRGQEARLRCSPMKGHSHVYWYRQLPEEGLKFMVYLQKENIIDESGMPKERFSAEFPKEGPSILRIQQVVRGDSAAYFCASSPPGQPQHFGDGTRLSIL.

DNA of the CDR3: TGTGCCAGCAGAGCAACAGGGGGCATCTATGGCTACACCTTC. Encoded protein: CASRATGGIYGYTF. The rearrangement uses TRBV2 and TRBJ1-2; 9 nucleotides agree with TRBD1. CDR3 length equals 14 residues. Germline V lookup: CDR1 SNHLY, CDR2 FYNNEI. Losses at the gene ends were 6 bases for V and 4 bases for J; bases not matched to a gene: 6.

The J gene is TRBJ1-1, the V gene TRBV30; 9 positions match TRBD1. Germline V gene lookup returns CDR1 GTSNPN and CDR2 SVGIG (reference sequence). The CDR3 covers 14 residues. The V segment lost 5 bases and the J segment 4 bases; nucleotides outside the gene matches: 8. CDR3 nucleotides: TGTGCCTGGCGCCGGACAGGGGTAAGCACTGAAGCTTTCTTT. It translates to CAWRRTGVSTEAFF.

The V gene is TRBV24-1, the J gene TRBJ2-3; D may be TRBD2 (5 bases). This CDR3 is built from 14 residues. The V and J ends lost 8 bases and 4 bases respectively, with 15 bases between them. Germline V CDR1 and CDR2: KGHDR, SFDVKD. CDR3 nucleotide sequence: TGTGCCACCAAGGCCATGGGAGAACCAGATACGCAGTATTTT. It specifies CATKAMGEPDTQYF.

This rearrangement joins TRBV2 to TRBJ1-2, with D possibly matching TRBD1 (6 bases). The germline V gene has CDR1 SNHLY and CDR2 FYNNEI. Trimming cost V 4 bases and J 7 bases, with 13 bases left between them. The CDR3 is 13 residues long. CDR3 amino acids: CASSAGVTSGYTF. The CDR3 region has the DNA TGTGCCAGCAGTGCAGGGGTGACTTCTGGCTACACCTTC. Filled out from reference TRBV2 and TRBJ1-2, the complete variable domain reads EPEVTQTPSHQVTQMGQEVILRCVPISNHLYFYWYRQILGQKVEFLVSFYNNEISEKSEIFDDQFSVERPDGSNFTLKIRSTKLEDSAMYFCASSAGVTSGYTFGSGTRLTVV.

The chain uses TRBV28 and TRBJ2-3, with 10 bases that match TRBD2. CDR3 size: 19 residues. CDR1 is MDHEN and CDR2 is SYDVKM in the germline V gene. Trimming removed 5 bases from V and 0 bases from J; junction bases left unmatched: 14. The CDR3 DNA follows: TGTGCCAGCAGTCGAACTAGCGGGGACTTCACCAGAAGCACAGATACGCAGTATTTT. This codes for CASSRTSGDFTRSTDTQYF. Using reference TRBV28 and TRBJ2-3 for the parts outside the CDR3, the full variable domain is DVKVTQSSRYLVKRTGEKVFLECVQDMDHENMFWYRQDPGLGLRLIYFSYDVKMKEKGDIPEGYSVSREKKERFSLILESASTNQTSMYLCASSRTSGDFTRSTDTQYFGPGTRLTVL.

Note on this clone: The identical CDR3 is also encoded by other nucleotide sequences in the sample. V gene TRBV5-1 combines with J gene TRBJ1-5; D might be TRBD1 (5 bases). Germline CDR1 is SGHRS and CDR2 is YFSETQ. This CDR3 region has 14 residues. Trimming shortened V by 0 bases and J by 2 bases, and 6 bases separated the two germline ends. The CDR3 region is CASSLEGGNQPQHF. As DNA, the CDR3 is TGCGCCAGCAGCTTGGAAGGGGGCAATCAGCCCCAGCATTTT. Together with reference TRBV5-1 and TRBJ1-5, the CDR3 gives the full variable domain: KAGVTQTPRYLIKTRGQQVTLSCSPISGHRSVSWYQQTPGQGLQFLFEYFSETQRNKGNFPGRFSGRQFSNSRSEMNVSTLELGDSALYLCASSLEGGNQPQHFGDGTRLSIL.

CDR3 sequence: CASSPTSPGQGENIQYF. The CDR3 DNA reads as TGTGCCAGCAGTCCAACTTCCCCGGGACAGGGTGAAAACATTCAGTACTTC. This chain links TRBV28 with TRBJ2-4; 9 positions agree with TRBD1. Germline CDR1 and CDR2: MDHEN and SYDVKM. The CDR3 sequence is 17 residues long. Losses at the gene ends were 5 bases for V and 5 bases for J; bases not matched to a gene: 13. The full variable domain, with the rest looked up from reference TRBV28 and TRBJ2-4, is DVKVTQSSRYLVKRTGEKVFLECVQDMDHENMFWYRQDPGLGLRLIYFSYDVKMKEKGDIPEGYSVSREKKERFSLILESASTNQTSMYLCASSPTSPGQGENIQYFGAGTRLSVL.

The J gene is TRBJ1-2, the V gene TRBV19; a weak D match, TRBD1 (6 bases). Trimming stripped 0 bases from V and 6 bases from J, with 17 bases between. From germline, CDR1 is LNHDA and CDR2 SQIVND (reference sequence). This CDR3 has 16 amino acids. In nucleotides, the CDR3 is TGTGCCAGTAGTATAGATGGATCCCAGGGGAAGAATGGCTACACCTTC. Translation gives CASSIDGSQGKNGYTF.

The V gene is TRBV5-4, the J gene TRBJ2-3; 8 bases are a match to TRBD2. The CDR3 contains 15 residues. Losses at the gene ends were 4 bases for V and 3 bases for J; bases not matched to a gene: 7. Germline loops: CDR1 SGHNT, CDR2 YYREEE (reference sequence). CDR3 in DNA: TGTGCCAGCAGCCGCCCGGGGGGGCAGACAGATACGCAGTATTTT. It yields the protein CASSRPGGQTDTQYF.

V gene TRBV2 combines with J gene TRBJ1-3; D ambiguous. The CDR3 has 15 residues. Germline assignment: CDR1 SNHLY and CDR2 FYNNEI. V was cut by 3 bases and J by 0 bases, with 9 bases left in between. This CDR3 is CASSEIHSSGNTIYF. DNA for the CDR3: TGTGCCAGCAGTGAGATCCATAGCTCTGGAAACACCATATATTTT.

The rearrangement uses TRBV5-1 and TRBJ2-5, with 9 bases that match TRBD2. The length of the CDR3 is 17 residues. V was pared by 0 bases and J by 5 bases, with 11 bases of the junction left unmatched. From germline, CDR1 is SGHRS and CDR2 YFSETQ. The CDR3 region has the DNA TGCGCCAGCAGCTTGGAGGATAGCGGGGGTTCGGGGGAGACCCAGTACTTC. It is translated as CASSLEDSGGSGETQYF.

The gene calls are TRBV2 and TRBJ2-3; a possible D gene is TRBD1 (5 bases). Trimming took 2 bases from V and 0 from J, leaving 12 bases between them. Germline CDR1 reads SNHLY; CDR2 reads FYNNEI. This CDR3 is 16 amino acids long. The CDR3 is CASSESSPGSTDTQYF. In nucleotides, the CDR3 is TGTGCCAGCAGTGAATCTTCCCCAGGGAGCACAGATACGCAGTATTTT.

The CDR3 region has the DNA TGTGCCAGTAGTATTATAAAGGGGGCCGAGCAGTACTTC. It codes for CASSIIKGAEQYF. The chain joins TRBV19 to TRBJ2-7, with TRBD1 matching 7 bases. The J segment lost 6 bases and the V segment lost 3 bases, leaving 5 bases of the junction unmatched. There are 13 residues in the CDR3. Germline loops: CDR1 LNHDA, CDR2 SQIVND (reference sequence).

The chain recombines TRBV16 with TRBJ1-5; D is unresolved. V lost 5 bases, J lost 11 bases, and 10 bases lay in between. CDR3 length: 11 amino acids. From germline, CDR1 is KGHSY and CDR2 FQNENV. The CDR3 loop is CASSKGESQHF. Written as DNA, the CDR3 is TGTGCCAGCAGCAAAGGAGAATCCCAGCATTTT.

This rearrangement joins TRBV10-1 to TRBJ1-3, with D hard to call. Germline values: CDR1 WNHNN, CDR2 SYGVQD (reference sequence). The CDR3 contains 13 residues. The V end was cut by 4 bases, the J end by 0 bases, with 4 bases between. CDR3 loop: CASSGSSGNTIYF. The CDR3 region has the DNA TGCGCCAGCAGTGGCAGCTCTGGAAACACCATATATTTT.

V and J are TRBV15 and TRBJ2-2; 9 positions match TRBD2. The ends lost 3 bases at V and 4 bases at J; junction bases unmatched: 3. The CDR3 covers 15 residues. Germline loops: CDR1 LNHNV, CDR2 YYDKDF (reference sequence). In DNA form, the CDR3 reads TGTGCCACCAGCAGTTCGCGGGGGGGCACCGGGGAGCTGTTTTTT. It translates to CATSSSRGGTGELFF.

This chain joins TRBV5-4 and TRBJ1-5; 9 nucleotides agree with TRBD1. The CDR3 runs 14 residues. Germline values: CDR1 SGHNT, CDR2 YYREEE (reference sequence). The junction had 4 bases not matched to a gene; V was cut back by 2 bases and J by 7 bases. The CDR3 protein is CASSFTGGGQPQHF. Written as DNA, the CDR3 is TGTGCCAGCAGCTTTACAGGGGGCGGGCAGCCCCAGCATTTT.

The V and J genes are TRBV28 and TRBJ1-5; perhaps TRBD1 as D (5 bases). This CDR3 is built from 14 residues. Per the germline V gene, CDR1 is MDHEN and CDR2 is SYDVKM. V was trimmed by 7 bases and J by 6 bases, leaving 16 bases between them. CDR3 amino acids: CASKFAGQGQPQHF. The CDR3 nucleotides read TGTGCCAGCAAGTTCGCAGGGCAGGGTCAGCCCCAGCATTTT.

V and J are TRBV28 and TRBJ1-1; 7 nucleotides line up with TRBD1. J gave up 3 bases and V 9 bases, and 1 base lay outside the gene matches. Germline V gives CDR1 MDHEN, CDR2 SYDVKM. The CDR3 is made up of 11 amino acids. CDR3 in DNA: TGTGCCAGTACAGGGGACACTGAAGCTTTCTTT. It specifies CASTGDTEAFF.

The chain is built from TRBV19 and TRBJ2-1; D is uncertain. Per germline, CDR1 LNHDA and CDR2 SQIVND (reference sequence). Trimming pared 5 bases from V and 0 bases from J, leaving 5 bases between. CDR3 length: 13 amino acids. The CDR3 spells CASSLRSYNEQFF. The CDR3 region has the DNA TGTGCCAGTAGTCTCCGCTCCTACAATGAGCAGTTCTTC.